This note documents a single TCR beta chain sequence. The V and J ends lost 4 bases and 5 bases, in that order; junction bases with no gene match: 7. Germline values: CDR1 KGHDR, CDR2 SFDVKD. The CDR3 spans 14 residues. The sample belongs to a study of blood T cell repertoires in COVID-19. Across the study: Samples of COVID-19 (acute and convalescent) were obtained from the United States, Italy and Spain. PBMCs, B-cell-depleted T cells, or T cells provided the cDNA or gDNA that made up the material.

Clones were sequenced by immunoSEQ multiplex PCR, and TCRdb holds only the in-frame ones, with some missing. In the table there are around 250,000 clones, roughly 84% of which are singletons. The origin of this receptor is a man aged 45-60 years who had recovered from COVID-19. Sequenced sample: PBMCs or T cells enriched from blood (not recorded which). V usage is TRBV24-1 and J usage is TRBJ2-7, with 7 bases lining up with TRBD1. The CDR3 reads CATSDPTGANEQYF. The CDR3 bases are TGTGCCACCAGTGACCCAACAGGGGCCAACGAGCAGTACTTC.